The next 28 T cell receptor beta chains were all read from a single sample in a study of T cells in tuberculosis. Only in-frame clones appear in the TCRdb table, and some are missing; sequencing was by immunoSEQ multiplex PCR. The sample has approximately 58,000 clones, over 75% seen once. Cells were sorted from thawed PBMC rested overnight and stained with GMM-loaded CD1B tetramer, viability dye and anti-CD3. The lipid loaded on the CD1B tetramers was C32 glucose monomycolate from Rhodococcus equi. What was sequenced was CD1b-GMM tetramer-negative cells sorted from PBMCs. The receptors were gathered from an adult woman with latent tuberculosis.

This chain links TRBV7-2 with TRBJ2-1, with TRBD2 identical over 11 bases. J was trimmed by 4 bases and V by 5 bases; bases with no gene match: 4. Germline V gene lookup returns CDR1 SGHTA and CDR2 FQGNSA. The CDR3 spans 15 residues. Written as DNA, the CDR3 is TGTGCCAGCAGCCCGACTAGCGGGACTTACAATGAGCAGTTCTTC. Translating gives CASSPTSGTYNEQFF.

The gene calls are TRBV18 and TRBJ2-7, with D possibly being TRBD1 (6 bases). The germline CDR1 and CDR2 sequences are KGHSH and LQKENI. V was pared by 6 bases and J by 6 bases, with 15 bases between. CDR3 length: 13 residues. CDR3 loop: CASSRSDSREQYF. DNA for the CDR3: TGTGCCAGCTCCCGCTCGGACAGCCGCGAGCAGTACTTC.

The DNA for the CDR3 is TGTGCCAGCTCCAACAGGGCCCCGAACACTGAAGCTTTCTTT. This gives the protein CASSNRAPNTEAFF. The rearrangement uses TRBV18 and TRBJ1-1; D possibly corresponds to TRBD1 (6 bases). There are 14 residues in the CDR3. V was trimmed by 6 bases and J by 1 base, leaving 12 bases between them. Germline CDR1 reads KGHSH; CDR2 reads LQKENI. Drawing the rest from reference TRBV18 and TRBJ1-1, the complete variable domain is NAGVMQNPRHLVRRRGQEARLRCSPMKGHSHVYWYRQLPEEGLKFMVYLQKENIIDESGMPKERFSAEFPKEGPSILRIQQVVRGDSAAYFCASSNRAPNTEAFFGQGTRLTVV.

The chain employs TRBV7-6 and TRBJ1-2, with D maybe TRBD1 (6 bases). Germline CDR1 and CDR2: SGHVS and FNYEAQ. CDR3 size: 15 residues. With 0 bases removed from V and 6 bases from J, the gap between germline ends came to 14 bases. The CDR3 sequence is CASSLAPQGLNGYTF. CDR3 bases: TGTGCCAGCAGCTTAGCCCCACAGGGTCTCAATGGCTACACCTTC.

This chain connects TRBV4-2 to TRBJ2-7; 11 positions match TRBD1. The CDR3 totals 16 residues. CDR1 is LGHNA and CDR2 is YNFKEQ in the germline V gene. The trim removed 4 bases at V and 7 bases at J, leaving 12 bases unmatched. The CDR3 region is CASSRAGRTGGFEQYF. CDR3 DNA sequence: TGTGCCAGCAGCCGCGCAGGACGGACAGGGGGCTTTGAGCAGTACTTC.

This chain uses TRBV6-5 with TRBJ1-2; a weak D match, TRBD1 (6 bases). The CDR3 extends over 11 amino acids. Germline CDR1 and CDR2: MNHEY and SVGAGI. Trimming stripped 8 bases from V and 5 bases from J, with 9 bases between. Here the CDR3 reads CASRQGYGYTF. For the CDR3, the DNA is TGTGCCAGCCGTCAGGGGTATGGCTACACCTTC.

The chain uses TRBV5-1 and TRBJ1-2; a weak D match, TRBD1 (5 bases). Trimming removed 0 bases at V and 6 bases at J, with 9 bases between. The CDR3 spans 13 residues. In germline, CDR1 is SGHRS, CDR2 YFSETQ. CDR3 DNA sequence: TGCGCCAGCAGCTTGGTGGACACCAATGGCTACACCTTC. Translation: CASSLVDTNGYTF.

The table lists this clone with a count of one. The chain recombines TRBV19 with TRBJ1-5; D is unresolved. This CDR3 is built from 14 residues. Germline loops: CDR1 LNHDA, CDR2 SQIVND (reference sequence). Trimming shortened V by 7 bases and J by 1 base, and 11 bases separated the two germline ends. The CDR3: CASILEGSNQPQHF. In DNA, the CDR3 is TGTGCCAGTATCCTGGAGGGAAGCAATCAGCCCCAGCATTTT.

The J gene is TRBJ1-2, the V gene TRBV7-2, with D possibly being TRBD1 (5 bases). Germline loops: CDR1 SGHTA, CDR2 FQGNSA. The CDR3 has 17 amino acids. V lost 9 bases and J lost 5, with 28 bases in between. The CDR3 is CASASVGGTGKRYGYTF. CDR3 coding DNA: TGTGCCAGTGCCTCTGTAGGCGGGACCGGGAAACGGTATGGCTACACCTTC.

The chain employs TRBV19 and TRBJ1-2, with a weak D call TRBD1 (5 bases). Germline values: CDR1 LNHDA, CDR2 SQIVND (reference sequence). Trimming removed 4 bases at V and 8 bases at J, with 20 bases between. The CDR3 has 15 amino acids. CDR3 amino acids: CASSTQRAGHGGYTF. The CDR3, as DNA: TGTGCCAGTAGTACCCAACGTGCGGGGCATGGGGGCTACACCTTC.

The gene calls are TRBV4-3 and TRBJ2-3; 8 nucleotides line up with TRBD2. Germline CDR1 LGHNA, CDR2 YSLEER. After removal of 2 bases from V and 13 bases from J, the junction contained 8 bases not matched to a gene. The length of the CDR3 is 13 residues. CDR3 in amino acids: CASSQSQSGGKYF. For the CDR3, the DNA is TGCGCCAGCAGCCAATCCCAAAGCGGGGGCAAGTATTTT.

V and J are TRBV2 and TRBJ1-6; TRBD1 matches 10 bases. Germline CDR1 and CDR2: SNHLY and FYNNEI. CDR3 length: 15 amino acids. Unmatched junction bases numbered 9, after V lost 5 bases and J lost 11 bases. The CDR3: CASSRPGQGGPPLHF. CDR3 DNA sequence: TGTGCCAGCAGTCGACCCGGACAGGGGGGTCCACCCCTCCACTTT.

The genes are TRBV7-3 and TRBJ2-3; perhaps TRBD2 as D (5 bases). With 4 bases removed from V and 3 bases from J, the gap between germline ends came to 11 bases. This CDR3 is 14 amino acids long. Germline V CDR1 and CDR2: SGHTA, FQGTGA. CDR3 protein: CASSSSGSTDTQYF. In DNA, the CDR3 is TGTGCCAGCAGCTCCTCGGGGTCAACAGATACGCAGTATTTT. The variable domain in full, with the rest retrieved from reference TRBV7-3 and TRBJ2-3, is GAGVSQTPSNKVTEKGKYVELRCDPISGHTALYWYRQSLGQGPEFLIYFQGTGAADDSGLPNDRFFAVRPEGSVSTLKIQRTERGDSAVYLCASSSSGSTDTQYFGPGTRLTVL.

This sequence joins TRBV28 and TRBJ2-7; D may be TRBD1 (6 bases). The CDR3 covers 15 residues. Trimming took off 8 bases at V and 1 base at J, with 18 bases between the two ends. Looked up from germline, CDR1 is MDHEN and CDR2 is SYDVKM. DNA of the CDR3: TGTGCCAGCGTAACCCGAACAGGGACATCCTACGAGCAGTACTTC. Its translation: CASVTRTGTSYEQYF.

The chain links TRBV7-2 to TRBJ1-2; D unresolved. CDR3 length: 14 amino acids. Germline-derived CDR1 and CDR2 are SGHTA and FQGNSA. V lost 4 bases, J lost 0 bases, and 9 bases lay in between. CDR3 nucleotide sequence: TGTGCCAGCAGCTCGATGGAGTCTAACTATGGCTACACCTTC. Amino acids: CASSSMESNYGYTF.

This CDR3 is CASRRTSSYEQYF. The CDR3 coding sequence is TGTGCCAGCAGACGGACTTCCTCCTACGAGCAGTACTTC. This chain uses TRBV6-5 with TRBJ2-7; a weak D match, TRBD2 (5 bases). V dropped 6 bases and J dropped 0 bases, with 9 bases sitting between them. CDR1 and CDR2 (germline): MNHEY, SVGAGI. This CDR3 contains 13 residues.

The chain employs TRBV7-9 and TRBJ2-7; D possibly corresponds to TRBD2 (5 bases). This CDR3 comprises 14 residues. Trimming took off 3 bases at V and 6 bases at J, with 15 bases between the two ends. Germline-derived CDR1 and CDR2 are SEHNR and FQNEAQ (reference sequence). For the CDR3, the DNA is TGTGCCAGCAGCTTGACCGGGGAAGTGCGCGAGCAGTACTTC. The encoded protein is CASSLTGEVREQYF.

The chain combines TRBV7-9 with TRBJ2-7; 7 bases align to TRBD1. Germline assignment: CDR1 SEHNR and CDR2 FQNEAQ (reference sequence). J was trimmed by 5 bases and V by 5 bases; bases with no gene match: 15. CDR3 length equals 16 residues. CDR3 in amino acids: CASSTRGRTGKNEQYF. The CDR3 bases are TGTGCCAGCAGCACGCGAGGACGGACAGGAAAAAACGAGCAGTACTTC. The complete variable domain, with remaining parts taken from reference TRBV7-9 and TRBJ2-7, reads DTGVSQNPRHKITKRGQNVTFRCDPISEHNRLYWYRQTLGQGPEFLTYFQNEAQLEKSRLLSDRFSAERPKGSFSTLEIQRTEQGDSAMYLCASSTRGRTGKNEQYFGPGTRLTVT.

The chain links TRBV7-2 to TRBJ1-1; no firm D call. V lost 5 bases, J lost 5 bases, and 12 bases lay in between. Germline V gene sequence: CDR1 SGHTA, CDR2 FQGNSA. The CDR3 spans 13 residues. The CDR3 DNA reads TGTGCCAGCAGCCCACAACCCCGAACTGAAGCTTTCTTT. It is translated as CASSPQPRTEAFF.

This sequence joins TRBV2 and TRBJ1-2; 7 bases fit TRBD1. With V trimmed by 3 bases and J by 4 bases, 5 bases remained unmatched. Per the germline V gene, CDR1 is SNHLY and CDR2 is FYNNEI. The CDR3 is 14 residues long. The CDR3 sequence is CASSEGTVSYGYTF. DNA of the CDR3: TGTGCCAGCAGTGAGGGGACAGTATCCTATGGCTACACCTTC.

The chain couples TRBV5-1 to TRBJ1-1; D might be TRBD1 (5 bases). CDR3 length: 12 residues. Trimming took 4 bases from V and 5 from J, leaving 9 bases between them. Germline assignment: CDR1 SGHRS and CDR2 YFSETQ. The CDR3 DNA is TGCGCCAGCAGCGGAGGGGAGACTGAAGCTTTCTTT. Protein product: CASSGGETEAFF.

This clone has only a few counts. The chain is built from TRBV6-1 and TRBJ2-1; tentatively, D is TRBD2 (6 bases). Trimming pared 8 bases from V and 2 bases from J, leaving 13 bases between. This CDR3 is 14 amino acids long. The V gene's germline CDR1 is MNHNS and CDR2 SASEGT. The CDR3 here is CASETGSTYNEQFF. DNA of the CDR3: TGTGCCAGCGAGACCGGGAGTACCTACAATGAGCAGTTCTTC.

In its sample, this clone was seen a few times. This sequence joins TRBV5-8 and TRBJ2-7, with a possible D match to TRBD1 (5 bases). Trimming cost V 4 bases and J 5 bases, with 16 bases left between them. Germline CDR1 SGHTS, CDR2 YDEGEE. CDR3 length: 14 residues. CDR3 sequence (DNA): TGTGCCAGCAGCCGGACATACTTGGCCCACGAGCAGTACTTC. It is translated as CASSRTYLAHEQYF.

The sample holds a few counts of this clone. The chain has TRBV19 and TRBJ2-7, with D possibly being TRBD1 (5 bases). The length of the CDR3 is 13 residues. V gave up 2 bases and J gave up 1 base, with 6 bases separating them. Per germline, CDR1 LNHDA and CDR2 SQIVND (reference sequence). CDR3 sequence reads: CASSISGSYEQYF. The DNA for the CDR3 is TGTGCCAGTAGTATATCAGGGTCCTACGAGCAGTACTTC.

V and J are TRBV5-4 and TRBJ2-1; 8 bases agree with TRBD2. V was clipped by 4 bases and J by 3 bases; unmatched bases: 6. Germline-derived CDR1 and CDR2 are SGHNT and YYREEE (reference sequence). The CDR3 is 15 residues long. This CDR3 is CASSHRTSRYNEQFF. CDR3 bases: TGTGCCAGCAGCCATAGGACTAGCCGCTACAATGAGCAGTTCTTC. The whole variable domain, remainder taken from reference TRBV5-4 and TRBJ2-1, is ETGVTQSPTHLIKTRGQQVTLRCSSQSGHNTVSWYQQALGQGPQFIFQYYREEENGRGNFPPRFSGLQFPNYSSELNVNALELDDSALYLCASSHRTSRYNEQFFGPGTRLTVL.

This chain joins TRBV18 and TRBJ1-1, with a tentative D call TRBD1 (5 bases). Deletions cut 3 bases from V and 7 bases from J, with 12 bases between. CDR1 and CDR2 (germline): KGHSH, LQKENI. This CDR3 comprises 13 residues. The DNA for the CDR3 is TGTGCCAGCTCACCCAGACTTGACAGTGAAGCTTTCTTT. It translates to CASSPRLDSEAFF.

The chain combines TRBV27 with TRBJ1-3, with 7 nucleotides matching TRBD1. The CDR3 covers 15 residues. With V trimmed by 5 bases and J by 0 bases, 4 bases remained unmatched. Per the germline V gene, CDR1 is MNHEY and CDR2 is SMNVEV (reference sequence). This chain's CDR3 is CASSRTGYSGNTIYF. For the CDR3, the DNA is TGTGCCAGCAGTCGGACAGGATACTCTGGAAACACCATATATTTT.

The table lists this clone with a count of one. The V call is TRBV2, the J call TRBJ1-1; D might be TRBD1 (6 bases). There are 13 residues in the CDR3. In germline, CDR1 is SNHLY, CDR2 FYNNEI. The ends were cut back, 8 bases at V and 4 bases at J, with 14 bases in the middle. The CDR3 DNA follows: TGTGCCAGCGGAACAGGGAGGGGCACTGAAGCTTTCTTT. This codes for CASGTGRGTEAFF.